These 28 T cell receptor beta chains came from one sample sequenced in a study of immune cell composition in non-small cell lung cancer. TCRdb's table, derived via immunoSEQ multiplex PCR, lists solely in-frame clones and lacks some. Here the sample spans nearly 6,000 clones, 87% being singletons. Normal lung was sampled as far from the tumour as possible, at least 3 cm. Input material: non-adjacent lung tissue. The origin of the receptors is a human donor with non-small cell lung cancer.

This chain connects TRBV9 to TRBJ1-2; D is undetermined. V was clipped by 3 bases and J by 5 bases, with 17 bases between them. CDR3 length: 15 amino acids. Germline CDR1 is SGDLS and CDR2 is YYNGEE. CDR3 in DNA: TGTGCCAGCAGCGCCATGAACGACGGAGGATATGGCTACACCTTC. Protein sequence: CASSAMNDGGYGYTF.

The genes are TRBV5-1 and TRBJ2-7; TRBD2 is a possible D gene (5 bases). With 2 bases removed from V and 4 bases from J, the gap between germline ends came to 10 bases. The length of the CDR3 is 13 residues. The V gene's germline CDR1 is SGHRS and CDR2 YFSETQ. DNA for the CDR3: TGCGCCAGCAGCTTAGACGGGATTTACGAGCAGTACTTC. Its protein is CASSLDGIYEQYF.

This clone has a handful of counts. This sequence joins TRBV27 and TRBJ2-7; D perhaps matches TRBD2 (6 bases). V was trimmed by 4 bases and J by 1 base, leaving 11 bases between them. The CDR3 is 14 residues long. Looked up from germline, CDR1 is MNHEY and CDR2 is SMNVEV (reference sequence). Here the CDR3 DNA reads TGTGCCAGCAGTTCCCCTAGCGATTCCTACGAGCAGTACTTC. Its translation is CASSSPSDSYEQYF.

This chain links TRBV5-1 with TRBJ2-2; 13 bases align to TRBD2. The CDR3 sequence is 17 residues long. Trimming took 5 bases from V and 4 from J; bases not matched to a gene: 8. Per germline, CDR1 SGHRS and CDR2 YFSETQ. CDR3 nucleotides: TGCGCCAGCAGTCGTGGACTAGCGGGAGACGGCACCGGGGAGCTGTTTTTT. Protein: CASSRGLAGDGTGELFF.

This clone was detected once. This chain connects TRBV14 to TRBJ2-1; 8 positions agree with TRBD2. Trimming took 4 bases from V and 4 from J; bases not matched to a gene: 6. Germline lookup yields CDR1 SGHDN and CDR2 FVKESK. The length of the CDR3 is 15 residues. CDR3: CASSPRTSRYNEQFF. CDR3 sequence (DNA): TGTGCCAGCAGCCCCCGGACTAGCAGATACAATGAGCAGTTCTTC.

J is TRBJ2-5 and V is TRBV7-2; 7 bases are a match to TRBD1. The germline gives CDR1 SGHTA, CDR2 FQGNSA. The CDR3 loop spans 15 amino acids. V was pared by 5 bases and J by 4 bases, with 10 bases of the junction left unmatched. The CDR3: CASSGGRQGRETQYF. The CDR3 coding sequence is TGTGCCAGCAGCGGGGGTCGACAGGGTAGAGAGACCCAGTACTTC.

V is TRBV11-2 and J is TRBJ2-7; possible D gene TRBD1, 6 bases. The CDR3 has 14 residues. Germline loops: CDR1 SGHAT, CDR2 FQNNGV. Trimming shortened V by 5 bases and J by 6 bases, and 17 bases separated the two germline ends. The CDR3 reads CASSPDRTPTEQYF. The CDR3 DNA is TGTGCCAGCAGCCCAGACAGGACCCCCACCGAGCAGTACTTC.

CDR3 loop: CASSYGQSTEAFF. CDR3 DNA sequence: TGTGCCAGCAGTTATGGCCAGTCCACTGAAGCTTTCTTT. V and J are TRBV6-5 and TRBJ1-1; D not certain. V lost 3 bases and J 4 bases, leaving 9 bases between the germline ends. The length of the CDR3 is 13 residues. Germline values: CDR1 MNHEY, CDR2 SVGAGI.

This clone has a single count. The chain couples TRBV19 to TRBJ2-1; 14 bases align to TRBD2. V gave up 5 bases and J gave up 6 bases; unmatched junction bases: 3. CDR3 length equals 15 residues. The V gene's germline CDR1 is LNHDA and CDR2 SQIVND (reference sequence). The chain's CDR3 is CASSAGTSGSNEQFF. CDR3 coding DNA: TGTGCCAGTAGTGCCGGGACTAGCGGGAGCAATGAGCAGTTCTTC.

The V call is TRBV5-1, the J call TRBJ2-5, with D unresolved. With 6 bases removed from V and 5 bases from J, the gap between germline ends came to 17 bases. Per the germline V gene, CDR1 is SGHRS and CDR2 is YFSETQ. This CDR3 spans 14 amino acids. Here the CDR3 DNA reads TGCGCCAGCAAAGCAGGCTCAACAACGGAGACCCAGTACTTC. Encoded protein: CASKAGSTTETQYF.

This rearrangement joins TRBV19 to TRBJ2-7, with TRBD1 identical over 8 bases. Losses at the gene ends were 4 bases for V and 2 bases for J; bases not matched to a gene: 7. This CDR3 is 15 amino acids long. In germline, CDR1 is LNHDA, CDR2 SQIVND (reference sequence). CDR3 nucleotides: TGTGCCAGTAGTACCGAAGGACAGGGAGCCTACGAGCAGTACTTC. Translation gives CASSTEGQGAYEQYF.

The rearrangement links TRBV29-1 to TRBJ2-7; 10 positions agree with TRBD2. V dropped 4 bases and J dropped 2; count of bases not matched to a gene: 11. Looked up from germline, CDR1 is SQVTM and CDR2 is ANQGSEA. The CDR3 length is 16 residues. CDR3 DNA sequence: TGCAGCGTTGTCGGAGGAACTAGCGGGGAAACCTACGAGCAGTACTTC. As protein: CSVVGGTSGETYEQYF.

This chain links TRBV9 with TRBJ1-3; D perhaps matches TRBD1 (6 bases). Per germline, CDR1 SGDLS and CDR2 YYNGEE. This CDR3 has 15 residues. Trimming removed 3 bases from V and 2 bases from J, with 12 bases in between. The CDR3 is CASSAGHRTGNTIYF. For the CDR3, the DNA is TGTGCCAGCAGCGCGGGACATAGGACTGGAAACACCATATATTTT.

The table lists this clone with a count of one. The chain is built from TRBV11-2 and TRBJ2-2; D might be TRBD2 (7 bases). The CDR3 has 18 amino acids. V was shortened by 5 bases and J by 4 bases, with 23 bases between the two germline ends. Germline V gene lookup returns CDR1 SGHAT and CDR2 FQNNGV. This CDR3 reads CASSRPRGGQGSTGELFF. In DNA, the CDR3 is TGTGCCAGCAGCCGACCCCGCGGGGGCCAAGGCAGCACCGGGGAGCTGTTTTTT.

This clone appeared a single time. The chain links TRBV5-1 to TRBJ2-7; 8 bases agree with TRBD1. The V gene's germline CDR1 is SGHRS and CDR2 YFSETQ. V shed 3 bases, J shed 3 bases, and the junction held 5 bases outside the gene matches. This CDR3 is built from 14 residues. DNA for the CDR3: TGCGCCAGCAGCTCCGGGACAGGCGTCTACGAGCAGTACTTC. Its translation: CASSSGTGVYEQYF.

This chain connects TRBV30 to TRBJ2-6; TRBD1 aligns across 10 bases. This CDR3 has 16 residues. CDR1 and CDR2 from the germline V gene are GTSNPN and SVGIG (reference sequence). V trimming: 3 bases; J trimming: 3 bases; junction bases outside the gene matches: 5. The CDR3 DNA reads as TGTGCCTGGAGCCCGACAGGGGGCTATGGGGCCAACGTCCTGACTTTC. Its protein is CAWSPTGGYGANVLTF.

The CDR3 nucleotides are TGTGCCAGCAGCTCACCCCCCCGGACAGGGGCGAACTCTAGGCCTACGGCTGGGGCCAACGTCCTGACTTTC. It is translated as CASSSPPRTGANSRPTAGANVLTF. The gene calls are TRBV7-1 and TRBJ2-6; TRBD1 matches 9 bases. TRBV7-1 has ORF status, its function being uncertain. This CDR3 spans 24 amino acids. V lost 2 bases, J lost 2 bases, and 25 bases stayed unmatched.

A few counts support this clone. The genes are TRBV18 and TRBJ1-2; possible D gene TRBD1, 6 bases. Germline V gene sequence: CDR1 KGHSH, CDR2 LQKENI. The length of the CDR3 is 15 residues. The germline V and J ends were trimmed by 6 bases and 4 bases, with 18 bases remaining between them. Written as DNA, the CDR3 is TGTGCCAGCTCTCCTGAGTTACAGGGTTTCTATGGCTACACCTTC. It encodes CASSPELQGFYGYTF.

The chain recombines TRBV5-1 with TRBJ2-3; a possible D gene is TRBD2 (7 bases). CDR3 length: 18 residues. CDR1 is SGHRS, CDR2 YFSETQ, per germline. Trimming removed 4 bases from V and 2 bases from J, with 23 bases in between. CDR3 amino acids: CASSPPAGLGGTTDTQYF. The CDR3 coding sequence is TGCGCCAGCAGCCCCCCCGCCGGACTAGGGGGGACCACAGATACGCAGTATTTT.

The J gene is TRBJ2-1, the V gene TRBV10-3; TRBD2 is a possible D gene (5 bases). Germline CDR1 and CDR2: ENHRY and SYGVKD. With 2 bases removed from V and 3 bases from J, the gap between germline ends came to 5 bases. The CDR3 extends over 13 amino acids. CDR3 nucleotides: TGTGCCATCAGTGAGACTAGCTACAATGAGCAGTTCTTC. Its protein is CAISETSYNEQFF.

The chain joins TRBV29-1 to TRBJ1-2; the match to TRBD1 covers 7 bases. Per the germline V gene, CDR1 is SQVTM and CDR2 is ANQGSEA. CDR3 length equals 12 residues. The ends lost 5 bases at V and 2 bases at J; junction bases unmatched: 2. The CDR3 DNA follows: TGCAGCGTTACACAGGGGAACTATGGCTACACCTTC. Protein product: CSVTQGNYGYTF.

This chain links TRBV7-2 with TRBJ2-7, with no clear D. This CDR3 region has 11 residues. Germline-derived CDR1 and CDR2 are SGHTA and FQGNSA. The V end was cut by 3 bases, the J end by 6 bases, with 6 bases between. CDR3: CASSFASEQYF. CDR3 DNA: TGTGCCAGCAGCTTCGCTAGCGAGCAGTACTTC.

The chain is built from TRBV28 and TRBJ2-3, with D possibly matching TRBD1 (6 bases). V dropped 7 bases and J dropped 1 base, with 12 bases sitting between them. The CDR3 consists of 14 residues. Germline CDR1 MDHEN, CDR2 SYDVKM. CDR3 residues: CASIEQGRTDTQYF. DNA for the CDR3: TGTGCCAGCATTGAACAGGGTCGCACAGATACGCAGTATTTT.

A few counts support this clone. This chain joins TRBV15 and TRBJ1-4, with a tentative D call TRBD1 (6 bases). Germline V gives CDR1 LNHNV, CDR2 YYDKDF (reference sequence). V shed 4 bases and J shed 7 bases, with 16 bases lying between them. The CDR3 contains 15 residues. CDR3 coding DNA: TGTGCCACCAGCACCGGGGGGGCAGGGTCTGAAAAACTGTTTTTT. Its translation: CATSTGGAGSEKLFF.

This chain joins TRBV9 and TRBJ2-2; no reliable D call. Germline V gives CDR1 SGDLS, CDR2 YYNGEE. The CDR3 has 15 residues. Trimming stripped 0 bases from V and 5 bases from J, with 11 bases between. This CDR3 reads CASSVAQEQTGELFF. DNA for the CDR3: TGTGCCAGCAGCGTAGCTCAGGAACAGACCGGGGAGCTGTTTTTT.

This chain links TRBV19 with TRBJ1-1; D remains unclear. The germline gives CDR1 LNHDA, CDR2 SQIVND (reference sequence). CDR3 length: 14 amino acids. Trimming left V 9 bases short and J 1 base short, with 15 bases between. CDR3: CASTPLRENTEAFF. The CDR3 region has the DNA TGTGCCAGCACCCCGTTGAGGGAGAACACTGAAGCTTTCTTT.

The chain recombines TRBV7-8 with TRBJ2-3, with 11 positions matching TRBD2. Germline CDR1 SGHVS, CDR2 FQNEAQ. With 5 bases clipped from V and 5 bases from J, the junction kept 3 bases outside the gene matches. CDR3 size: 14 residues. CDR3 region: CASSRLAGGDTQYF. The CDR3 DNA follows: TGTGCCAGCAGCCGCCTAGCGGGAGGAGATACGCAGTATTTT.

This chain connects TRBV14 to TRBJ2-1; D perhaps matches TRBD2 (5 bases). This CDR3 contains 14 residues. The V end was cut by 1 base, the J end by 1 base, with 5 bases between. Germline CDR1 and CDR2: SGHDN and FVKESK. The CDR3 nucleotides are TGTGCCAGCAGCCAAGGGACTTCCTACAATGAGCAGTTCTTC. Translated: CASSQGTSYNEQFF. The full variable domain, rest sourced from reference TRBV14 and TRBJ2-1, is EAGVTQFPSHSVIEKGQTVTLRCDPISGHDNLYWYRRVMGKEIKFLLHFVKESKQDESGMPNNRFLAERTGGTYSTLKVQPAELEDSGVYFCASSQGTSYNEQFFGPGTRLTVL.